A single sample gave rise to the 20 T cell receptor beta chains below, sequenced in a study of blood T cell repertoires in COVID-19. The method was immunoSEQ multiplex PCR; TCRdb's version includes in-frame clones alone and lacks a portion of them. This sample yields 43,000 or so clones, of which 82% are seen a single time; about 25% belongs to the top ten. Sample: peripheral blood. The receptors were gathered from a woman between 55 and 75 years old with acute or convalescent COVID-19.

This rearrangement joins TRBV20-1 to TRBJ2-7, with D unresolved. CDR1 is DFQATT, CDR2 SNEGSKA, per germline (reference sequence). The germline V and J ends were trimmed by 6 bases and 1 base, with 4 bases remaining between them. The CDR3 is made up of 10 amino acids. Here the CDR3 DNA reads TGCAGTGCCTTTTCCTACGAGCAGTACTTC. This translates into CSAFSYEQYF.

The chain couples TRBV7-6 to TRBJ1-6; D unresolved. The CDR3 is 15 residues long. Trimming removed 1 base at V and 7 bases at J, with 11 bases between. The germline V gene encodes CDR1 SGHVS and CDR2 FNYEAQ. The CDR3 region is CASSLGAEANSPLHF. CDR3 coding DNA: TGTGCCAGCAGCTTAGGGGCGGAGGCAAATTCACCCCTCCACTTT.

This chain joins TRBV11-2 and TRBJ2-1; tentatively, D is TRBD2 (5 bases). Germline V gives CDR1 SGHAT, CDR2 FQNNGV. Trimming took 5 bases from V and 0 from J, leaving 17 bases between them. CDR3 size: 17 residues. This CDR3 is CASSPSGLAGSYNEQFF. The CDR3 DNA reads as TGTGCCAGCAGCCCCAGTGGGCTAGCAGGCTCCTACAATGAGCAGTTCTTC.

This sequence joins TRBV7-2 and TRBJ1-3; D perhaps matches TRBD1 (6 bases). Looked up from germline, CDR1 is SGHTA and CDR2 is FQGNSA. CDR3 length equals 17 residues. The V gene lost 1 base and the J gene lost 0 bases, with 13 bases spanning the gap. Here the CDR3 reads CASSLVPGQLSGNTIYF. CDR3 in DNA: TGTGCCAGCAGCTTAGTTCCCGGACAGCTCTCTGGAAACACCATATATTTT.

The chain joins TRBV9 to TRBJ1-3, with a possible D match to TRBD1 (6 bases). Germline CDR1 SGDLS, CDR2 YYNGEE. This CDR3 comprises 15 residues. The V end was cut by 0 bases, the J end by 1 base, with 8 bases between. The CDR3 loop reads CASSVDDRSGNTIYF. The CDR3 DNA reads as TGTGCCAGCAGCGTAGATGACAGGTCTGGAAACACCATATATTTT.

This clone was found a few times. The chain combines TRBV14 with TRBJ2-2, with D maybe TRBD1 (6 bases). CDR3 size: 13 residues. The germline V gene has CDR1 SGHDN and CDR2 FVKESK. V lost 1 base and J 6 bases, leaving 6 bases between the germline ends. Here the CDR3 DNA reads TGTGCCAGCAGCCAAGGACAGGCCGGGGAGCTGTTTTTT. Translating gives CASSQGQAGELFF.

This clone was found a few times. The V and J genes are TRBV5-5 and TRBJ2-1; 14 nucleotides agree with TRBD2. Germline V gene data show CDR1 as SGHKS and CDR2 as YYEKEE (reference sequence). The CDR3 has 15 residues. The trim removed 2 bases at V and 10 bases at J, leaving 5 bases unmatched. The CDR3 DNA reads TGTGCCAGCAGCTTCCCGACTAGCGGGGGGGGAGAGCAGTTCTTC. It specifies CASSFPTSGGGEQFF.

About this clone itself: This same CDR3 is encoded by further DNA sequences in the sample. The chain is built from TRBV19 and TRBJ1-1; D unresolved. Germline lookup yields CDR1 LNHDA and CDR2 SQIVND (reference sequence). V was clipped by 2 bases and J by 1 base, with 5 bases between them. The CDR3 extends over 13 amino acids. CDR3: CASSILRNTEAFF. The CDR3 region has the DNA TGTGCCAGTAGTATATTGCGGAACACTGAAGCTTTCTTT.

J is TRBJ1-2 and V is TRBV7-2, with D unresolved. Deletions cut 7 bases from V and 7 bases from J, with 22 bases between. Germline CDR1 and CDR2: SGHTA and FQGNSA. The CDR3 is made up of 15 amino acids. CDR3 bases: TGTGCCAGCACCCCAAGAACTAGGGTAGGAGGTGGCTACACCTTC. Its translation: CASTPRTRVGGGYTF. Using reference TRBV7-2 and TRBJ1-2 for the parts outside the CDR3, the full variable domain is GAGVSQSPSNKVTEKGKDVELRCDPISGHTALYWYRQSLGQGLEFLIYFQGNSAPDKSGLPSDRFSAERTGGSVSTLTIQRTQQEDSAVYLCASTPRTRVGGGYTFGSGTRLTVV.

This chain links TRBV10-1 with TRBJ2-7; 9 bases are a match to TRBD1. The CDR3 is 14 residues long. The V gene's germline CDR1 is WNHNN and CDR2 SYGVQD (reference sequence). J lost 4 bases, V lost 6 bases, and 7 bases had no gene match. The CDR3 here is CASSPGGTGYEQYF. The CDR3 DNA reads TGCGCCAGCAGCCCCGGTGGGACAGGGTACGAGCAGTACTTC.

J is TRBJ2-7 and V is TRBV5-5; possible D gene TRBD2, 6 bases. Germline values: CDR1 SGHKS, CDR2 YYEKEE (reference sequence). V lost 1 base to trimming and J lost 0 bases, with 8 bases between them. The CDR3 length is 14 residues. CDR3 DNA: TGTGCCAGCAGCTTGTTCGGGGGCTCCTACGAGCAGTACTTC. This translates into CASSLFGGSYEQYF. Complete variable domain (other parts from reference TRBV5-5 and TRBJ2-7): DAGVTQSPTHLIKTRGQQVTLRCSPISGHKSVSWYQQVLGQGPQFIFQYYEKEERGRGNFPDRFSARQFPNYSSELNVNALLLGDSALYLCASSLFGGSYEQYFGPGTRLTVT.

There are a few counts of this clone. CDR3 DNA: TGTGCCAGCAGCTTAACCCGACAGCCGACCTACAATGAGCAGTTCTTC. Translating it yields CASSLTRQPTYNEQFF. The rearrangement joins TRBV7-2 to TRBJ2-1; weak D call: TRBD1 (5 bases). The V gene lost 2 bases and the J gene lost 2 bases, with 13 bases spanning the gap. Germline values: CDR1 SGHTA, CDR2 FQGNSA. This CDR3 region has 16 residues.

This chain uses TRBV5-6 with TRBJ2-6, with D maybe TRBD1 (6 bases). V lost 1 base and J lost 2, with 13 bases in between. This CDR3 is 17 amino acids long. Germline lookup yields CDR1 SGHDT and CDR2 YYEEEE. CDR3 DNA sequence: TGTGCCAGCAGCTTGTTAAAAGAGGGGGCTGGGGCCAACGTCCTGACTTTC. It is translated as CASSLLKEGAGANVLTF.

The chain carries TRBV11-2 and TRBJ1-2, with 7 positions matching TRBD1. The CDR3 loop spans 16 amino acids. The V and J ends lost 0 bases and 5 bases, in that order; junction bases with no gene match: 9. CDR1 SGHAT and CDR2 FQNNGV come from the germline V gene. The CDR3: CASSLEGQRTAYGYTF. CDR3 sequence (DNA): TGTGCCAGCAGCTTAGAGGGACAGAGAACCGCTTATGGCTACACCTTC.

The chain joins TRBV12-3 or TRBV12-4 to TRBJ1-4, with D perhaps matching TRBD1 (5 bases). V dropped 10 bases and J dropped 2 bases, with 11 bases sitting between them. The CDR3 contains 13 residues. DNA for the CDR3: TGTGCCACCTTTGGGGCCACTAATGAAAAACTGTTTTTT. Protein: CATFGATNEKLFF.

The chain joins TRBV2 to TRBJ2-6; no reliable D call. V gave up 2 bases and J gave up 0 bases, with 2 bases separating them. This CDR3 region has 14 residues. Germline CDR1 and CDR2: SNHLY and FYNNEI. The CDR3 loop is CASSELSGANVLTF. The CDR3 DNA reads TGTGCCAGCAGTGAACTCTCTGGGGCCAACGTCCTGACTTTC.

J is TRBJ1-1 and V is TRBV5-1, with 10 bases matching TRBD1. Germline V gives CDR1 SGHRS, CDR2 YFSETQ. This CDR3 is 12 amino acids long. The CDR3 DNA is TGCGTTGGGGACAGGGGAACGCCCGGGGCTTTCTTT. It codes for CVGDRGTPGAFF. The full variable domain, in which reference TRBV5-1 and TRBJ1-1 provide the parts outside the CDR3, is KAGVTQTPRYLIKTRGQQVTLSCSPISGHRSVSWYQQTPGQGLQFLFEYFSETQRNKGNFPGRFSGRQFSNSRSEMNVSTLELGDSALYLCVGDRGTPGAFFGQGTRLTVV.

The V and J genes are TRBV19 and TRBJ1-4, with no clear D. The CDR3 runs 15 residues. V was trimmed by 6 bases and J by 2 bases, leaving 13 bases between them. Germline CDR1 reads LNHDA; CDR2 reads SQIVND (reference sequence). CDR3 sequence (DNA): TGTGCCAGTAGCACCATGGGAGGGACTAATGAAAAACTGTTTTTT. This encodes CASSTMGGTNEKLFF.

This sequence joins TRBV6-5 and TRBJ2-7; maybe TRBD1 (6 bases). Trimming removed 6 bases from V and 0 bases from J, with 12 bases in between. The CDR3 contains 14 residues. The germline gives CDR1 MNHEY, CDR2 SVGAGI. The CDR3 DNA sequence: TGTGCCAGCAGCACAGGGCGGAGCTCCTACGAGCAGTACTTC. Translated, it gives CASSTGRSSYEQYF.

The chain couples TRBV4-3 to TRBJ1-3; no clear D gene. Germline assignment: CDR1 LGHNA and CDR2 YSLEER. The V gene lost 0 bases and the J gene lost 6 bases, with 6 bases spanning the gap. CDR3 length: 13 residues. The CDR3 DNA follows: TGCGCCAGCAGCCAAGATCTCTTAAACACCATATATTTT. Translated: CASSQDLLNTIYF.